This TCR beta chain was retrieved from a study of Ad26.COV2.S vaccination and SARS-CoV-2 variants. Study results and limitations: While placebo recipients had lower spike-specific TCR breadth, vaccine recipients had more.

The germline CDR1 and CDR2 sequences are WSHSY and SAAADI. The V and J ends lost 10 bases and 1 base, in that order; junction bases with no gene match: 3. This CDR3 has 13 amino acids. The treatment here: around 19 received Ad26.COV2.S at low or high dose, single or two shots; roughly five received placebo; per-sample allocation not given. The study sampled participants on day 63 after the first vaccine or placebo injection. Boston hosted the donor, who was an adult aged 18-55 years. The administered vaccine (an Ad26 vector) expressed Wuhan-strain SARS-CoV-2 spike. The assay was immunoSEQ multiplex PCR, and TCRdb's table has in-frame clones only and misses some. Among about 400,000 clones listed, approximately 89% were seen once. This clone showed up just once. What it binds is unknown.

The receptor's source is a person between 18 and 60 years old who received the Ad26.COV2.S COVID-19 vaccine or a placebo. This chain joins TRBV10-2 and TRBJ2-3, with 9 bases aligning to TRBD2. This specimen consisted of peripheral blood, obtained in a trial of Ad26.COV2.S vaccine versus placebo. CDR3 loop: CATRTSGTDTQYF. The CDR3 DNA follows: TGCGCCACCAGGACTAGCGGCACAGATACGCAGTATTTT.